The sequence of this T cell receptor beta chain was determined in a study of blood T cell repertoires in COVID-19. Study context: T cells, B-cell-depleted T cells, or PBMCs supplied cDNA or gDNA.

Clones were sequenced by immunoSEQ multiplex PCR, and TCRdb holds only the in-frame ones, with some missing. The sample gives approximately 240,000 clones, 65% to 85% of which show up once; roughly 5.5% is in the top ten. The source material was peripheral blood. The sequence came from a human donor in a cohort sampled during active COVID-19.

The CDR3 region is CASSLTTGVSTDTQYF. The CDR3 DNA sequence: TGTGCCAGCAGCTTGACGACAGGGGTGAGCACAGATACGCAGTATTTT. This chain connects TRBV5-6 to TRBJ2-3; 8 nucleotides agree with TRBD1. Germline V lookup: CDR1 SGHDT, CDR2 YYEEEE. Trimming took 1 base from V and 0 from J; bases not matched to a gene: 4. CDR3 length: 16 amino acids. Using reference TRBV5-6 and TRBJ2-3 for the parts outside the CDR3, the full variable domain is DAGVTQSPTHLIKTRGQQVTLRCSPKSGHDTVSWYQQALGQGPQFIFQYYEEEERQRGNFPDRFSGHQFPNYSSELNVNALLLGDSALYLCASSLTTGVSTDTQYFGPGTRLTVL.